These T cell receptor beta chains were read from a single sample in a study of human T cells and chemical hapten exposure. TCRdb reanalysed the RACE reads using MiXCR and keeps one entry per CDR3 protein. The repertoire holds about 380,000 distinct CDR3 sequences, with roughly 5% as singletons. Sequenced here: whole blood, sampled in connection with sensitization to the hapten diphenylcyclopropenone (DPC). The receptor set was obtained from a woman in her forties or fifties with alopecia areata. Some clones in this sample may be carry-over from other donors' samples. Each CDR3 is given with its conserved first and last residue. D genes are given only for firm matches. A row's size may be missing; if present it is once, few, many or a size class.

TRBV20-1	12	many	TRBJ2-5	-	TGCAGTGCTAGTAAGGACCCGGGGTCCCAGTACTTC	CSASKDPGSQYF
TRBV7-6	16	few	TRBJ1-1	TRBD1	TGTGCCAGCAGCCTGGGCGCCGGGACAGGGTGGACTGAAGCTTTCTTT	CASSLGAGTGWTEAFF
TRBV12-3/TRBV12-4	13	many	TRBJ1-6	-	TGTGCCAGCACCTTACTGGCGGGTTCACCCCTCCACTTT	CASTLLAGSPLHF
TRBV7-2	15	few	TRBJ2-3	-	TGTGCCAGCAGCTTAGGCGGCTCCCACACAGATACGCAGTATTTT	CASSLGGSHTDTQYF
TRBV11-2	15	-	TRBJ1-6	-	TGTGCCAGCAGCTTACCGCTCCTTTATAATTCACCCCTCCACTTT	CASSLPLLYNSPLHF
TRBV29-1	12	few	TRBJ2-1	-	TGCAGCGTTGAGACAGCTTACAATGAGCAGTTCTTC	CSVETAYNEQFF
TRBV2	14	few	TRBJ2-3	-	TGTGCCAGCAGTCCACACCTGGGTACAGATACGCAGTATTTT	CASSPHLGTDTQYF
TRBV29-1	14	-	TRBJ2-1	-	TGCAGCGTTGAGGGGGTCATTGTGGCGGGGGAGCAGTTCTTC	CSVEGVIVAGEQFF
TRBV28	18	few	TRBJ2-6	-	TGTGCCAGCAGTTCGCCCCTTCGGCGAGGACTTGGGGCCAACGTCCTGACTTTC	CASSSPLRRGLGANVLTF
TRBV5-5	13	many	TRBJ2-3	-	TGTGCCAGCAGCTTGGAGGGGGAGAATACGCAGTATTTT	CASSLEGENTQYF
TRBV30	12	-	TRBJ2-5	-	TGTGCCTGGAGCCAATCAAGAGAGGCCCAGTACTTC	CAWSQSREAQYF
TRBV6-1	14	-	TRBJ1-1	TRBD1	TGTGCCAGCAGAACAAGGGGGCCTAACACTGAAGCTTTCTTT	CASRTRGPNTEAFF
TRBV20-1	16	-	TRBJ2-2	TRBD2	TGCAGTGCTAGGCTAGCGGGAAACTTAAACACCGGGGAGCTGTTTTTT	CSARLAGNLNTGELFF
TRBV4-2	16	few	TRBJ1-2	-	TGTGCCAGCAGCCAAGAAGCTAAAAGGGCTAACTATGGCTACACCTTC	CASSQEAKRANYGYTF